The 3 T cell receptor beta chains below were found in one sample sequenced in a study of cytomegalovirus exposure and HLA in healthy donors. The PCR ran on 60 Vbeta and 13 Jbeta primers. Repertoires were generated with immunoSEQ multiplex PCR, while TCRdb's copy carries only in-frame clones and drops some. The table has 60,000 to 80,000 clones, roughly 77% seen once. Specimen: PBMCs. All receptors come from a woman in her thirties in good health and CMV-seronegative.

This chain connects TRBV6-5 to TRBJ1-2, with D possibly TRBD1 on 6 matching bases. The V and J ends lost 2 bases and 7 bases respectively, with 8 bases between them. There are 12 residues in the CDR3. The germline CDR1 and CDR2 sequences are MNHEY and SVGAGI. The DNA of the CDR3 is TGTGCCAGCAGTTACCGCAGGGGTGGCTACACCTTC. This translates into CASSYRRGGYTF.

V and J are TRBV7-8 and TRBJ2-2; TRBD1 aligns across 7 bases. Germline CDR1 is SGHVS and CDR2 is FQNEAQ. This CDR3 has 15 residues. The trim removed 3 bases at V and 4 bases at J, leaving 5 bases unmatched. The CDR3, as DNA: TGTGCCAGCAGCTTGGGGACAGCTCTCACCGGGGAGCTGTTTTTT. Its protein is CASSLGTALTGELFF.

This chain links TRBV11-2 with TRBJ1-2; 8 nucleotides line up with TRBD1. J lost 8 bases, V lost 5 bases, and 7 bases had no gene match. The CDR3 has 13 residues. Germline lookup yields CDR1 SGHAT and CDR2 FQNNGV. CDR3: CASSAQGVGGYTF. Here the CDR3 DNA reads TGTGCCAGCAGCGCACAGGGGGTCGGGGGCTACACCTTC.